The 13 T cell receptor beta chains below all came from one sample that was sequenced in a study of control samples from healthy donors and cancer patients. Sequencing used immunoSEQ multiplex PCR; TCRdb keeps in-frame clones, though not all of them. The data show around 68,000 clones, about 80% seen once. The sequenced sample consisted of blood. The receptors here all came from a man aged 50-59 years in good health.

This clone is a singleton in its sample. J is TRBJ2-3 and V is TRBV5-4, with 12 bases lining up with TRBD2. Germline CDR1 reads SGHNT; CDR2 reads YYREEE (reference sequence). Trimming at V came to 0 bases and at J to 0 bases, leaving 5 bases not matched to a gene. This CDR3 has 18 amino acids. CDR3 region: CASSLGTSGIPSTDTQYF. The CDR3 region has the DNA TGTGCCAGCAGCTTGGGGACTAGCGGGATACCCAGCACAGATACGCAGTATTTT.

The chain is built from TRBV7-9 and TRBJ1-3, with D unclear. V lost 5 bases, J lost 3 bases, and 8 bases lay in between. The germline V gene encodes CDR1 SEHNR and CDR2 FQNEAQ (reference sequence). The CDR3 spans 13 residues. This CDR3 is CASSRARGNTIYF. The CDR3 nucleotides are TGTGCCAGCAGCAGGGCGCGTGGAAACACCATATATTTT.

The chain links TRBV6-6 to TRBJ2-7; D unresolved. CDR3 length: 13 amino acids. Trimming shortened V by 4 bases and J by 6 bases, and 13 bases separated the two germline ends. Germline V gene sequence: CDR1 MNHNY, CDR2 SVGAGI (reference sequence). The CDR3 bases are TGTGCCAGCAGTTCTAGGACGGAGCCCGAGCAGTACTTC. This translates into CASSSRTEPEQYF.

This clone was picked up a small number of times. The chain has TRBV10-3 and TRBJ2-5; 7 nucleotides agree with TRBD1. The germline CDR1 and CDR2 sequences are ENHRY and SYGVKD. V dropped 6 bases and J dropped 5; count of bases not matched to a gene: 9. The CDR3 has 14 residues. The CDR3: CAISTDRVGETQYF. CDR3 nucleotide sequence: TGTGCCATCAGCACAGACAGGGTGGGGGAGACCCAGTACTTC.

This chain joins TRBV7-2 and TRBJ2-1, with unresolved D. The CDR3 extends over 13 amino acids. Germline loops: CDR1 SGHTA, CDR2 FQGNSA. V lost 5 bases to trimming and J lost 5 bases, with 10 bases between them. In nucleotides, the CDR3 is TGTGCCAGCAGCCGAACATTAAACAATGAGCAGTTCTTC. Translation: CASSRTLNNEQFF. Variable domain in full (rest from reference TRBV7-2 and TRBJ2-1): GAGVSQSPSNKVTEKGKDVELRCDPISGHTALYWYRQSLGQGLEFLIYFQGNSAPDKSGLPSDRFSAERTGGSVSTLTIQRTQQEDSAVYLCASSRTLNNEQFFGPGTRLTVL.

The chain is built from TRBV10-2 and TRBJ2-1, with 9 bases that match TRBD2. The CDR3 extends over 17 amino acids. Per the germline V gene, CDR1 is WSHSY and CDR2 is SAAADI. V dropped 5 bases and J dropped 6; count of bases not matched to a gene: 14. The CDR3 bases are TGCGCCAGCAGTCACTTAGCGGGAGCCCCGGGGGGCAATGAGCAGTTCTTC. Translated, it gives CASSHLAGAPGGNEQFF.

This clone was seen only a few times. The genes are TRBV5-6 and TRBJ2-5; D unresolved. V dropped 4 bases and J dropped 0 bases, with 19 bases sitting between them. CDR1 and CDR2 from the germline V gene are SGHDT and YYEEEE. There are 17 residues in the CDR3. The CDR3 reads CASSPPWTVRYQETQYF. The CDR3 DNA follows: TGTGCCAGCAGCCCCCCTTGGACGGTTCGATACCAAGAGACCCAGTACTTC.

The CDR3: CASSLTTGDQPQHF. CDR3 nucleotide sequence: TGCGCCAGCAGCTTGACTACGGGGGACCAGCCCCAGCATTTT. The chain has TRBV5-1 and TRBJ1-5; TRBD1 is a possible D gene (5 bases). CDR3 length equals 14 residues. Looked up from germline, CDR1 is SGHRS and CDR2 is YFSETQ. V gave up 1 base and J gave up 7 bases, with 12 bases separating them.

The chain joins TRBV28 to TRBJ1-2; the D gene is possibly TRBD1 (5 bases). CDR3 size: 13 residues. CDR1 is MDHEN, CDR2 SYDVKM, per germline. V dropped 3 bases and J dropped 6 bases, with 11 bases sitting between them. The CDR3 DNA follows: TGTGCCAGCAGTTTGATGGGGGAGGATGGCTACACCTTC. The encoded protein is CASSLMGEDGYTF.

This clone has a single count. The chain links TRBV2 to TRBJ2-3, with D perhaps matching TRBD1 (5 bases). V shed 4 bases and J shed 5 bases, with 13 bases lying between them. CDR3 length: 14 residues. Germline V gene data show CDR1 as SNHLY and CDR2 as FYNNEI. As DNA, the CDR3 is TGTGCCAGCAGTGTCAGGCAGGGCAAAGATACGCAGTATTTT. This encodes CASSVRQGKDTQYF.

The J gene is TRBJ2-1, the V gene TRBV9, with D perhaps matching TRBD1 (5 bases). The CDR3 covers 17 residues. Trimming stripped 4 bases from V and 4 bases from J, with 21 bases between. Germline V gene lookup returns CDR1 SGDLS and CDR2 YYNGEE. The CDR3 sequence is CASSHRIGSGLYNEQFF. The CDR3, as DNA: TGTGCCAGCAGCCACCGGATCGGATCAGGGTTATACAATGAGCAGTTCTTC.

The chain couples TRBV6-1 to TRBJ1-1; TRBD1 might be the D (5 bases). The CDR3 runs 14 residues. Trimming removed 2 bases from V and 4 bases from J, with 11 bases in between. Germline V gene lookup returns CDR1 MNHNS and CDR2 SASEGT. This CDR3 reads CASSEPGRFTEAFF. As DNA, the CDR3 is TGTGCCAGCAGTGAACCAGGGCGTTTCACTGAAGCTTTCTTT.

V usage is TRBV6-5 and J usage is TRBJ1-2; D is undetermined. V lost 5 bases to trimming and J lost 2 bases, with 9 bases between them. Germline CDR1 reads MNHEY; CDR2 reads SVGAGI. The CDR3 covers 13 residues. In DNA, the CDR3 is TGTGCCAGCAGTCGGACTGGGAACTATGGCTACACCTTC. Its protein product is CASSRTGNYGYTF.